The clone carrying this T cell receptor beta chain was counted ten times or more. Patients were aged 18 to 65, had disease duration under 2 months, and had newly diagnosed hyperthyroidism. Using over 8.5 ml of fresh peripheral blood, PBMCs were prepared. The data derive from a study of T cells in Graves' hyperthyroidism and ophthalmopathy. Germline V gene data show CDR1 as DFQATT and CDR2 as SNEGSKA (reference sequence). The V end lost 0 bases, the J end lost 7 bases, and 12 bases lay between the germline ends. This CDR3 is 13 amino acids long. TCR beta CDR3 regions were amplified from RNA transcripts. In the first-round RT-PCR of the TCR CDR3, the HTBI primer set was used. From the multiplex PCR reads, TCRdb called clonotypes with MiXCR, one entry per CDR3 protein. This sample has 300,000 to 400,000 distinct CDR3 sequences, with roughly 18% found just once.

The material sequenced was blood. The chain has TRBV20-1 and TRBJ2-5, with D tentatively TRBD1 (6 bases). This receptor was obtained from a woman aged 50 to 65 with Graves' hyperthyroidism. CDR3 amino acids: CSARDQGFGTQYF. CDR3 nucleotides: TGCAGTGCTAGAGATCAGGGGTTTGGGACCCAGTACTTC.